The rows below give T cell receptor beta chains drawn from one sample of a study of monozygotic twins with inflammatory bowel disease. TCRdb reprocessed the 5' RACE reads, keeping one entry per CDR3 protein, no DNA. The record lists 420,000 or so distinct CDR3 sequences, of which the ten most abundant hold 2.4%. Sequenced material: blood. Every receptor here comes from a human donor with ulcerative colitis or Crohn's disease, or a healthy co-twin of an affected twin (not recorded which). Both conserved end residues are part of each CDR3.

j_call: TRBJ2-2; v_call: TRBV10-3; cdr3_aa: CATLAHGELFF
j_call: TRBJ2-1; v_call: TRBV20-1; cdr3_aa: CSARTLAGVAYNEQFF
j_call: TRBJ2-1; v_call: TRBV25-1; cdr3_aa: CASSESGRVVDEQFF
j_call: TRBJ2-1; v_call: TRBV6-2/TRBV6-3; cdr3_aa: CASSLTSPNEQFF
j_call: TRBJ1-1; v_call: TRBV7-6; cdr3_aa: CASSLVPGLNTEAFF
j_call: TRBJ1-5; v_call: TRBV4-1; cdr3_aa: CASSQDKWHGNQPQHF
j_call: TRBJ2-1; v_call: TRBV20-1; cdr3_aa: CSAPTVISSYNEQFF
j_call: TRBJ1-4; v_call: TRBV7-9; cdr3_aa: CASSLDGRGTNEKLFF
j_call: TRBJ1-5; v_call: TRBV2; cdr3_aa: CASREQGNQPQHF
j_call: TRBJ1-6; v_call: TRBV5-4; cdr3_aa: CASSLTGGRIDSPLHF
j_call: TRBJ2-3; v_call: TRBV7-3; cdr3_aa: CASSSDGENTQYF
j_call: TRBJ2-5; v_call: TRBV7-2; cdr3_aa: CASRTGTMGTQYF
j_call: TRBJ2-1; v_call: TRBV5-1; cdr3_aa: CASDVASGFYDEQFF
j_call: TRBJ2-7; v_call: TRBV5-1; cdr3_aa: CASRDSLREQYF
j_call: TRBJ2-1; v_call: TRBV5-1; cdr3_aa: CASSLRLAGGSYNEQFF
j_call: TRBJ1-1; v_call: TRBV2; cdr3_aa: CASSEATGVRTEAFF
j_call: TRBJ2-2; v_call: TRBV20-1; cdr3_aa: CSAKNTGELFF
j_call: TRBJ2-2; v_call: TRBV11-2; cdr3_aa: CASSFFSGSGTGELFF
j_call: TRBJ2-3; v_call: TRBV5-1; cdr3_aa: CASSLAGAIDTQYF
j_call: TRBJ2-3; v_call: TRBV12-3/TRBV12-4; cdr3_aa: CASTPRSDTQYF
j_call: TRBJ1-4; v_call: TRBV6-5; cdr3_aa: CASSYFPRREEKLFF
j_call: TRBJ2-2; v_call: TRBV5-1; cdr3_aa: CASMLGGLSLAGYNRTGELFF